This T cell receptor beta chain was profiled in a study of human T cells and chemical hapten exposure. Overall study context: Patients additionally received therapeutic doses of diphenylcyclopropenone on the scalp once a week, and this continued throughout the roughly 25-week study. Patch tests of 0.01% DPC on the upper back were read at 6 days. General study results and limits: More PT1 expanded TCRs went with higher patch test scores.

Germline V gene sequence: CDR1 LGHDT, CDR2 YNNKEL (reference sequence). The CDR3 extends over 12 amino acids. V dropped 2 bases and J dropped 3 bases, with 4 bases sitting between them. Regarding time point: patch test 1, 2 weeks after DPC sensitization. This sample's treatment: therapeutic diphenylcyclopropenone sensitization with weekly scalp DPC. This clonotype showed up just a few times. Its antigen is not identified. Unique molecular identifiers were attached to individual cDNA molecules within the library. MiXCR, run by TCRdb on the RACE reads, gives a single entry per CDR3 protein. The data hold more than 65,000 distinct CDR3 sequences, with 6% to 9% observed a single time.

Sequencing used whole blood, obtained in connection with sensitization to the hapten diphenylcyclopropenone (DPC). This clonotype was obtained from a woman aged 25 to 39 with alopecia areata. Some clones in this sample may be carry-over from other donors' samples. The chain has TRBV3-1 and TRBJ1-2; no clear D. CDR3 amino acids: CASSQYYYGYTF. The CDR3 DNA reads TGTGCCAGCAGCCAATATTACTATGGCTACACCTTC.